This entry lists 15 T cell receptor beta chains sequenced from one sample in a study of CD4+ T cells in melanoma. Produced via immunoSEQ multiplex PCR; TCRdb's table is partial and in-frame only. This table has some 110,000 clones, around 93% appearing once. The sequencing input was peripheral blood. The receptors come from a human donor with melanoma.

The genes are TRBV7-9 and TRBJ1-2, with no clear D. Trimming cost V 2 bases and J 2 bases, with 12 bases left between them. The CDR3 extends over 15 amino acids. Germline V lookup: CDR1 SEHNR, CDR2 FQNEAQ (reference sequence). The CDR3 sequence is CASSLRSGSNYGYTF. CDR3 bases: TGTGCCAGCAGCTTAAGATCTGGGTCGAACTATGGCTACACCTTC.

V usage is TRBV5-6 and J usage is TRBJ2-4, with D possibly being TRBD2 (7 bases). The length of the CDR3 is 19 residues. CDR1 is SGHDT, CDR2 YYEEEE, per germline. Trimming removed 3 bases from V and 0 bases from J, with 22 bases in between. CDR3 nucleotide sequence: TGTGCCAGCAGCTCGCCCGGGGGGCAGTTTGGAGAAGCCAAAAACATTCAGTACTTC. The encoded protein is CASSSPGGQFGEAKNIQYF.

V is TRBV4-3 and J is TRBJ2-7; TRBD2 is a possible D gene (6 bases). The V gene lost 0 bases and the J gene lost 6 bases, with 15 bases spanning the gap. The CDR3 sequence is 15 residues long. Germline-derived CDR1 and CDR2 are LGHNA and YSLEER. The CDR3 loop is CASSQDSGRGTEQYF. In DNA, the CDR3 is TGCGCCAGCAGCCAAGATTCAGGGCGGGGAACCGAGCAGTACTTC.

V gene TRBV12-5 combines with J gene TRBJ1-1, with 9 bases lining up with TRBD1. Germline V gene lookup returns CDR1 LGHNT and CDR2 FRNRAP. The CDR3 loop spans 14 amino acids. Trimming took 6 bases from V and 3 from J; bases not matched to a gene: 5. CDR3 sequence reads: CASGTGGRYTEAFF. The DNA of the CDR3 is TGTGCTAGTGGGACAGGGGGGCGTTACACTGAAGCTTTCTTT.

This clone was detected only once. The rearrangement links TRBV2 to TRBJ1-2; 8 bases are shared with TRBD1. This CDR3 comprises 14 residues. V dropped 1 base and J dropped 7; count of bases not matched to a gene: 5. Per the germline V gene, CDR1 is SNHLY and CDR2 is FYNNEI. This chain's CDR3 is CASSEGAGGGGYTF. DNA for the CDR3: TGTGCCAGCAGTGAAGGGGCAGGGGGCGGTGGCTACACCTTC. Together with reference TRBV2 and TRBJ1-2, the CDR3 gives the full variable domain: EPEVTQTPSHQVTQMGQEVILRCVPISNHLYFYWYRQILGQKVEFLVSFYNNEISEKSEIFDDQFSVERPDGSNFTLKIRSTKLEDSAMYFCASSEGAGGGGYTFGSGTRLTVV.

This clone was detected only once. The chain joins TRBV15 to TRBJ2-2, with D perhaps matching TRBD1 (6 bases). This CDR3 contains 15 residues. V shed 1 base and J shed 0 bases, with 6 bases lying between them. Per germline, CDR1 LNHNV and CDR2 YYDKDF (reference sequence). CDR3 DNA sequence: TGTGCCACCAGCAGAGGGGACACGAACACCGGGGAGCTGTTTTTT. Translation: CATSRGDTNTGELFF.

This clone was seen a handful of times. This rearrangement joins TRBV19 to TRBJ1-2, with 9 bases that match TRBD1. Germline CDR1 LNHDA, CDR2 SQIVND (reference sequence). CDR3 size: 14 residues. J lost 8 bases, V lost 4 bases, and 8 bases had no gene match. The CDR3 region is CASSTPGQGPGYTF. CDR3 in DNA: TGTGCCAGTAGTACCCCGGGACAGGGACCGGGCTACACCTTC. Looking up the rest from reference TRBV19 and TRBJ1-2 gives the full variable domain: DGGITQSPKYLFRKEGQNVTLSCEQNLNHDAMYWYRQDPGQGLRLIYYSQIVNDFQKGDIAEGYSVSREKKESFPLTVTSAQKNPTAFYLCASSTPGQGPGYTFGSGTRLTVV.

The rearrangement links TRBV4-2 to TRBJ2-1, with TRBD2 matching 8 bases. This CDR3 has 15 residues. V was pared by 1 base and J by 10 bases, with 9 bases of the junction left unmatched. CDR1 and CDR2 (germline): LGHNA, YNFKEQ. The CDR3 region is CASSQVPRGAGEQFF. The CDR3 region has the DNA TGTGCCAGCAGCCAAGTTCCGCGGGGGGCAGGGGAGCAGTTCTTC.

This sequence joins TRBV4-1 and TRBJ1-2, with D possibly being TRBD1 (5 bases). This CDR3 region has 18 residues. CDR1 is MGHRA and CDR2 is YSYEKL in the germline V gene. Trimming took off 0 bases at V and 2 bases at J, with 19 bases between the two ends. The CDR3 bases are TGCGCCAGCAGCCAAGATCGGGGGGTGGCAGGGCCCAACTATGGCTACACCTTC. This codes for CASSQDRGVAGPNYGYTF.

The chain employs TRBV18 and TRBJ2-2; TRBD1 might be the D (6 bases). Trimming pared 0 bases from V and 3 bases from J, leaving 14 bases between. Germline loops: CDR1 KGHSH, CDR2 LQKENI. This CDR3 is 17 amino acids long. CDR3 residues: CASSPPWGRADTGELFF. The DNA for the CDR3 is TGTGCCAGCTCACCACCTTGGGGGCGCGCGGACACCGGGGAGCTGTTTTTT. Complete variable domain (other parts from reference TRBV18 and TRBJ2-2): NAGVMQNPRHLVRRRGQEARLRCSPMKGHSHVYWYRQLPEEGLKFMVYLQKENIIDESGMPKERFSAEFPKEGPSILRIQQVVRGDSAAYFCASSPPWGRADTGELFFGEGSRLTVL.

This chain uses TRBV5-4 with TRBJ2-5, with 16 bases identical to TRBD2. The CDR3 runs 20 residues. Germline assignment: CDR1 SGHNT and CDR2 YYREEE (reference sequence). V dropped 0 bases and J dropped 5; count of bases not matched to a gene: 13. For the CDR3, the DNA is TGTGCCAGCAGCTTGGGGCCGGGACTAGCGGGAGGGCCCCCTGAGGAGACCCAGTACTTC. Translated: CASSLGPGLAGGPPEETQYF.

Comment on this clone: The sample carries other DNA sequences with the same CDR3. The chain carries TRBV4-1 and TRBJ1-3; the D gene is possibly TRBD1 (5 bases). Germline loops: CDR1 MGHRA, CDR2 YSYEKL. CDR3 length: 14 amino acids. V lost 0 bases, J lost 3 bases, and 6 bases lay in between. The CDR3 is CASSQEGLGNTIYF. CDR3 bases: TGCGCCAGCAGCCAAGAGGGGCTTGGAAACACCATATATTTT.

The rearrangement joins TRBV7-2 to TRBJ2-1, with D possibly TRBD2 on 6 matching bases. CDR3 length: 13 amino acids. V was clipped by 4 bases and J by 9 bases, with 13 bases between them. The germline V gene encodes CDR1 SGHTA and CDR2 FQGNSA. CDR3 DNA: TGTGCCAGCAGCTCTCGGGCGGGGTTTGAGCAGTTCTTC. Translated: CASSSRAGFEQFF.

The chain recombines TRBV18 with TRBJ1-5; TRBD1 agrees at 8 bases. The CDR3 is made up of 17 amino acids. Germline lookup yields CDR1 KGHSH and CDR2 LQKENI. J lost 4 bases, V lost 4 bases, and 12 bases had no gene match. Written as DNA, the CDR3 is TGTGCCAGCTCACTCTCCTCAGGGGGCGGGATGAATCAGCCCCAGCATTTT. Amino acid sequence: CASSLSSGGGMNQPQHF.

This clone was seen once. The chain has TRBV30 and TRBJ2-5, with 10 bases lining up with TRBD2. After removal of 2 bases from V and 5 bases from J, the junction contained 11 bases not matched to a gene. The CDR3 contains 16 residues. Germline CDR1 GTSNPN, CDR2 SVGIG (reference sequence). CDR3 amino acids: CAWSPTPSGSGETQYF. The CDR3 DNA follows: TGTGCCTGGAGTCCCACCCCTAGCGGGAGTGGGGAGACCCAGTACTTC.